Listed below are T cell receptor beta chains from one sample, sequenced in a study of PD-L1 blockade in urothelial cancer. The protocol was immunoSEQ multiplex PCR, while the TCRdb copy is restricted to in-frame clones and leaves out a portion. The table has some 45,000 clones, 88% seen once; the top ten hold 20% to 30%. The sample was PBMCs, taken around atezolizumab (anti-PD-L1) treatment. These receptors all come from a donor at least 40 years old with urothelial cancer. Each CDR3 is given with its conserved first and last residue. A D gene is named only where the DNA matches it firmly. The size field is filled for only some rows; it gives once, few, many or a size class.

abundance: .; v_gene: TRBV4-3; d_gene: TRBD1; j_gene: TRBJ1-5; CDR3aa: CASSQKPPGQANQPQHF; CDR3nt: TGCGCCAGCAGCCAGAAACCCCCGGGACAGGCGAATCAGCCCCAGCATTTT
abundance: .; v_gene: TRBV7-2; d_gene: TRBD1; j_gene: TRBJ1-5; CDR3aa: CASSDQGAVGPQHF; CDR3nt: TGTGCCAGCAGCGACCAGGGGGCAGTGGGGCCCCAGCATTTT
abundance: .; v_gene: TRBV6-4; d_gene: .; j_gene: TRBJ2-2; CDR3aa: CASRRETNTGELFF; CDR3nt: TGTGCCAGCCGCCGGGAGACCAACACCGGGGAGCTGTTTTTT
abundance: .; v_gene: TRBV5-6; d_gene: TRBD2; j_gene: TRBJ2-5; CDR3aa: CASSQGLAGQETQYF; CDR3nt: TGTGCCAGCAGCCAAGGACTAGCTGGGCAAGAGACCCAGTACTTC
abundance: .; v_gene: TRBV7-2; d_gene: TRBD2; j_gene: TRBJ2-5; CDR3aa: CASSTRRGGETQYF; CDR3nt: TGTGCCAGCAGCACACGACGGGGGGGAGAGACCCAGTACTTC
abundance: .; v_gene: TRBV5-1; d_gene: .; j_gene: TRBJ2-3; CDR3aa: CASSLVLVDTQYF; CDR3nt: TGCGCCAGCAGCTTGGTCCTAGTAGATACGCAGTATTTT
abundance: .; v_gene: TRBV7-8; d_gene: .; j_gene: TRBJ2-3; CDR3aa: CASSLAWRSTDTQYF; CDR3nt: TGTGCCAGCAGCTTAGCATGGCGGAGCACAGATACGCAGTATTTT
abundance: .; v_gene: TRBV2; d_gene: TRBD2; j_gene: TRBJ2-7; CDR3aa: CASRLAGFHEQYF; CDR3nt: TGTGCCAGCAGGCTAGCGGGATTCCACGAGCAGTACTTC
abundance: .; v_gene: TRBV12-5; d_gene: .; j_gene: TRBJ2-1; CDR3aa: CASGRQERKQFF; CDR3nt: TGTGCTAGTGGGAGACAGGAGAGGAAGCAGTTCTTC
abundance: .; v_gene: TRBV19; d_gene: .; j_gene: TRBJ1-3; CDR3aa: CASSPLGNTIYF; CDR3nt: TGTGCCAGTAGTCCCCTGGGAAACACCATATATTTT
abundance: .; v_gene: TRBV21-1; d_gene: .; j_gene: TRBJ1-5; CDR3aa: CASSKIRTGWGFVHQPQHF; CDR3nt: TGTGCCAGCAGCAAAATAAGGACAGGTTGGGGGTTTGTCCATCAGCCCCAGCATTTT
abundance: .; v_gene: TRBV4-2; d_gene: TRBD1; j_gene: TRBJ2-2; CDR3aa: CASRLDPDRGLYTGELFF; CDR3nt: TGTGCCAGCAGGCTAGACCCGGACAGGGGGCTTTACACCGGGGAGCTGTTTTTT
abundance: .; v_gene: TRBV18; d_gene: TRBD2; j_gene: TRBJ2-7; CDR3aa: CASSGPSGSSEQYF; CDR3nt: TGTGCCAGCTCTGGTCCTAGCGGGAGTTCCGAGCAGTACTTC
abundance: many; v_gene: TRBV19; d_gene: TRBD1; j_gene: TRBJ1-2; CDR3aa: CASSKPGQGIYGYTF; CDR3nt: TGTGCCAGTAGTAAACCGGGACAGGGGATCTATGGCTACACCTTC
abundance: .; v_gene: TRBV6-5; d_gene: .; j_gene: TRBJ2-2; CDR3aa: CASRNSNTGELFF; CDR3nt: TGTGCCAGCCGCAACTCGAACACCGGGGAGCTGTTTTTT
abundance: .; v_gene: TRBV28; d_gene: .; j_gene: TRBJ1-5; CDR3aa: CASRLRGGQPQHF; CDR3nt: TGTGCCAGCAGGCTCAGGGGTGGTCAGCCCCAGCATTTT
abundance: .; v_gene: TRBV7-9; d_gene: TRBD2; j_gene: TRBJ2-3; CDR3aa: CASSLGLAGGPTDTQYF; CDR3nt: TGTGCCAGCAGCTTAGGACTAGCGGGAGGCCCCACAGATACGCAGTATTTT
abundance: .; v_gene: TRBV18; d_gene: TRBD1; j_gene: TRBJ1-5; CDR3aa: CASSSGQGRQPQHF; CDR3nt: TGTGCCAGCTCGTCGGGACAGGGGAGGCAGCCCCAGCATTTT
abundance: .; v_gene: TRBV19; d_gene: TRBD2; j_gene: TRBJ2-3; CDR3aa: CASTDETSVGRPHTDTQYF; CDR3nt: TGTGCCAGTACCGACGAGACTTCCGTCGGGAGGCCACACACAGATACGCAGTATTTT
abundance: .; v_gene: TRBV11-3; d_gene: .; j_gene: TRBJ2-7; CDR3aa: CASSLDFWRAYEQYF; CDR3nt: TGTGCCAGCAGCTTAGATTTTTGGCGGGCATACGAGCAGTACTTC
abundance: .; v_gene: TRBV9; d_gene: TRBD1; j_gene: TRBJ2-5; CDR3aa: CANRWGTAQETQYF; CDR3nt: TGTGCCAACCGGTGGGGGACAGCACAAGAGACCCAGTACTTC
abundance: .; v_gene: TRBV9; d_gene: TRBD2; j_gene: TRBJ2-1; CDR3aa: CASSRGASGTYNEQFF; CDR3nt: TGTGCCAGCAGCCGGGGGGCTAGCGGGACATACAATGAGCAGTTCTTC
abundance: .; v_gene: TRBV4-2; d_gene: .; j_gene: TRBJ2-3; CDR3aa: CASSQDFSTDTQYF; CDR3nt: TGTGCCAGCAGCCAAGACTTTAGCACAGATACGCAGTATTTT
abundance: .; v_gene: TRBV18; d_gene: .; j_gene: TRBJ2-5; CDR3aa: CASSPPLPPETQYF; CDR3nt: TGTGCCAGCTCACCACCACTACCCCCAGAGACCCAGTACTTC
abundance: .; v_gene: TRBV27; d_gene: .; j_gene: TRBJ2-1; CDR3aa: CASSYRESYNEQFF; CDR3nt: TGTGCCAGCAGTTACAGGGAATCCTACAATGAGCAGTTCTTC
abundance: .; v_gene: TRBV2; d_gene: .; j_gene: TRBJ1-4; CDR3aa: CASSVQTGSLNEKLFF; CDR3nt: TGTGCCAGCAGCGTGCAAACAGGGTCCCTTAATGAAAAACTGTTTTTT
abundance: .; v_gene: TRBV10-1; d_gene: .; j_gene: TRBJ2-1; CDR3aa: CASRLGRYNEQFF; CDR3nt: TGCGCCAGCCGCTTGGGCAGATACAATGAGCAGTTCTTC
abundance: .; v_gene: TRBV25-1; d_gene: TRBD1; j_gene: TRBJ1-2; CDR3aa: CASSRGGGQGFGYTF; CDR3nt: TGTGCCAGCAGTCGGGGCGGGGGACAGGGATTTGGCTACACCTTC
abundance: .; v_gene: TRBV18; d_gene: .; j_gene: TRBJ2-5; CDR3aa: CASSPREGLRTETQYF; CDR3nt: TGTGCCAGCTCACCAAGAGAGGGACTGAGGACGGAGACCCAGTACTTC
abundance: .; v_gene: TRBV18; d_gene: .; j_gene: TRBJ2-5; CDR3aa: CASSARETQYF; CDR3nt: TGTGCCAGCTCAGCCCGGGAGACCCAGTACTTC
abundance: .; v_gene: TRBV18; d_gene: .; j_gene: TRBJ2-7; CDR3aa: CASSPPRAVGAYEQYF; CDR3nt: TGTGCCAGCTCACCACCGCGGGCAGTTGGGGCCTACGAGCAGTACTTC
abundance: .; v_gene: TRBV6-5; d_gene: TRBD1; j_gene: TRBJ1-3; CDR3aa: CASRPQGAGNTIYF; CDR3nt: TGTGCCAGCAGGCCCCAGGGGGCTGGAAACACCATATATTTT
abundance: .; v_gene: TRBV7-9; d_gene: TRBD1; j_gene: TRBJ1-4; CDR3aa: CASGQGVANEKLFF; CDR3nt: TGTGCCAGCGGCCAGGGGGTGGCTAATGAAAAACTGTTTTTT
abundance: .; v_gene: TRBV27; d_gene: .; j_gene: TRBJ2-2; CDR3aa: CASSPVRVSPGELFF; CDR3nt: TGTGCCAGCAGCCCCGTCCGGGTTTCCCCCGGGGAGCTGTTTTTT
abundance: .; v_gene: TRBV10-2; d_gene: TRBD2; j_gene: TRBJ2-7; CDR3aa: CASRVPSGSCFPISLYF; CDR3nt: TGCGCCAGCAGGGTCCCTAGCGGGAGCTGTTTTCCCATATCGCTGTACTTC
abundance: .; v_gene: TRBV18; d_gene: TRBD1; j_gene: TRBJ1-5; CDR3aa: CASSPGTGFSNQPQHF; CDR3nt: TGTGCCAGCTCACCAGGGACAGGGTTTAGCAATCAGCCCCAGCATTTT
abundance: .; v_gene: TRBV7-8; d_gene: TRBD1; j_gene: TRBJ2-6; CDR3aa: CASSSPPGQGGRSGANVLTF; CDR3nt: TGTGCCAGCAGCTCGCCTCCGGGACAGGGGGGTCGTTCTGGGGCCAACGTCCTGACTTTC
abundance: .; v_gene: TRBV5-1; d_gene: TRBD1; j_gene: TRBJ2-5; CDR3aa: CASSLQGAGETQYF; CDR3nt: TGCGCCAGCAGCCTCCAGGGGGCCGGGGAGACCCAGTACTTC
abundance: .; v_gene: TRBV5-1; d_gene: TRBD2; j_gene: TRBJ2-1; CDR3aa: CASSLAGTSGSYNEQFF; CDR3nt: TGCGCCAGCAGCTTGGCCGGGACTAGCGGGTCCTACAATGAGCAGTTCTTC
abundance: .; v_gene: TRBV7-2; d_gene: TRBD1; j_gene: TRBJ1-5; CDR3aa: CASSLGGTGSYQPQHF; CDR3nt: TGTGCCAGCAGCTTAGGCGGGACAGGATCATATCAGCCCCAGCATTTT
abundance: .; v_gene: TRBV19; d_gene: .; j_gene: TRBJ1-4; CDR3aa: CASTRGTNEKLFF; CDR3nt: TGTGCCAGTACCCGGGGGACTAATGAAAAACTGTTTTTT
abundance: few; v_gene: TRBV5-1; d_gene: TRBD2; j_gene: TRBJ2-7; CDR3aa: CASSPTSSPGEQYF; CDR3nt: TGCGCCAGCAGCCCGACTAGCTCACCGGGGGAGCAGTACTTC
abundance: .; v_gene: TRBV6-5; d_gene: .; j_gene: TRBJ2-7; CDR3aa: CARGDIDRTAREQYF; CDR3nt: TGTGCCAGAGGGGACATCGACCGGACGGCTCGGGAGCAGTACTTC
abundance: .; v_gene: TRBV18; d_gene: TRBD2; j_gene: TRBJ2-5; CDR3aa: CASSPRSGRAGETQYF; CDR3nt: TGTGCCAGCTCACCGAGGAGCGGGAGGGCCGGAGAGACCCAGTACTTC
abundance: once; v_gene: TRBV19; d_gene: .; j_gene: TRBJ2-7; CDR3aa: CASSPKGDYEQYF; CDR3nt: TGTGCCAGTAGTCCCAAGGGGGACTACGAGCAGTACTTC
abundance: .; v_gene: TRBV7-2; d_gene: .; j_gene: TRBJ1-5; CDR3aa: CASSGPNQPQHF; CDR3nt: TGTGCCAGCAGCGGCCCAAATCAGCCCCAGCATTTT
abundance: .; v_gene: TRBV5-6; d_gene: TRBD1; j_gene: TRBJ2-3; CDR3aa: CASSRNGDRSTDTQYF; CDR3nt: TGTGCCAGCAGCCGTAATGGGGACAGAAGCACAGATACGCAGTATTTT
abundance: .; v_gene: TRBV28; d_gene: TRBD1; j_gene: TRBJ1-2; CDR3aa: CASSLPPGGAGVTAGGYTF; CDR3nt: TGTGCCAGCAGTTTACCCCCAGGGGGCGCGGGGGTGACCGCGGGAGGCTACACCTTC
abundance: .; v_gene: TRBV20-1; d_gene: .; j_gene: TRBJ2-7; CDR3aa: CSAGGNYEQYF; CDR3nt: TGCAGTGCAGGGGGAAACTACGAGCAGTACTTC
abundance: .; v_gene: TRBV9; d_gene: .; j_gene: TRBJ2-2; CDR3aa: CASGRAGELFF; CDR3nt: TGTGCCAGCGGTCGGGCCGGGGAGCTGTTTTTT
abundance: .; v_gene: TRBV29-1; d_gene: TRBD1; j_gene: TRBJ1-2; CDR3aa: CSGQGGEGPYGYTF; CDR3nt: TGCAGCGGCCAGGGGGGCGAGGGACCCTATGGCTACACCTTC
abundance: once; v_gene: TRBV11-3; d_gene: TRBD2; j_gene: TRBJ2-5; CDR3aa: CASSLGLAGLQETQYF; CDR3nt: TGTGCCAGCAGCTTAGGGCTAGCGGGATTGCAAGAGACCCAGTACTTC
abundance: .; v_gene: TRBV15; d_gene: TRBD2; j_gene: TRBJ2-5; CDR3aa: CATSLRTSGRADKETQYF; CDR3nt: TGTGCCACCAGCCTCCGGACTAGCGGGAGGGCCGATAAGGAGACCCAGTACTTC
abundance: .; v_gene: TRBV18; d_gene: TRBD2; j_gene: TRBJ2-7; CDR3aa: CASSPQASGGLSYEQYF; CDR3nt: TGTGCCAGCTCACCTCAGGCTAGCGGGGGACTTTCCTACGAGCAGTACTTC
abundance: .; v_gene: TRBV28; d_gene: TRBD2; j_gene: TRBJ2-7; CDR3aa: CASSPPQAGVREQYF; CDR3nt: TGTGCCAGCAGTCCCCCCCAAGCGGGAGTCCGCGAGCAGTACTTC
abundance: .; v_gene: TRBV11-3; d_gene: TRBD1; j_gene: TRBJ2-1; CDR3aa: CASSFQGDYNEQFF; CDR3nt: TGTGCCAGCAGCTTTCAGGGGGACTACAATGAGCAGTTCTTC